The clone carrying this T cell receptor beta chain was observed a handful of times. Its matching antigen is unknown. Some clones are missing from TCRdb's copy, which holds only in-frame ones; the method was immunoSEQ multiplex PCR. This sample yields roughly 3,000 clones, of which roughly 40% are seen a single time; 25% to 30% belongs to the top ten. The sample belongs to a study of CXCR4 blockade with PD-1 therapy in pancreatic cancer. General study points: Convergent selection by common tumor antigens was suggested by nucleotide rearrangement counts. Intratumoral clonality (mean 0.14) exceeded healthy blood (over 0.045) but did not track survival.

Trimming removed 1 base from V and 8 bases from J, with 10 bases in between. The CDR3 covers 13 residues. Germline V gene data show CDR1 as MNHNS and CDR2 as SASEGT. The chain has TRBV6-1 and TRBJ2-3, with D possibly TRBD1 on 5 matching bases. This TCR was sampled from a human donor with pancreatic ductal adenocarcinoma. Sequencing was done on a sample of tumor tissue. CDR3 amino acids: CASSEGWGVTQYF. For the CDR3, the DNA is TGTGCCAGCAGTGAAGGATGGGGCGTTACGCAGTATTTT.